The clone carrying this T cell receptor beta chain was counted a few times. The CDR3 consists of 12 residues. From germline, CDR1 is LNHDA and CDR2 SQIVND (reference sequence). Deletions cut 8 bases from V and 4 bases from J, with 11 bases between. Cells sorted as Tregs were CD4+, CD25+ and CD127-/low. After constant-region reverse-primer amplification, full-length variable regions underwent semi-nested PCR with Nested Universal Primer A. One entry per CDR3 protein, called by TCRdb with MiXCR from the 5' RACE reads. Seen here are 52,000 or so distinct CDR3 sequences, 20% observed once, and the top ten hold 3.2%.

The TCR comes from a female donor with breast cancer. What was sequenced was tumor-infiltrating Tregs sorted from the breast tumor. The chain is built from TRBV19 and TRBJ1-1; D gene ambiguous. This CDR3 reads CASRRYGTEAFF. The CDR3 nucleotides read TGTGCCAGTCGACGGTATGGCACTGAAGCTTTCTTT. The full variable domain, rest sourced from reference TRBV19 and TRBJ1-1, is DGGITQSPKYLFRKEGQNVTLSCEQNLNHDAMYWYRQDPGQGLRLIYYSQIVNDFQKGDIAEGYSVSREKKESFPLTVTSAQKNPTAFYLCASRRYGTEAFFGQGTRLTVV.